The clone carrying this T cell receptor beta chain was picked up one time. This sample was included in a study of blood T cells in healthy people across ages. Looking at the study overall: Capturing about one barcoded beta molecule per two T cells was achieved by template switching.

A second roughly 6 to 11 cycle PCR used barcoded and J-beta primers. TCRdb re-analysed the 5' RACE reads in MiXCR, keeping a single row per CDR3 protein. The table records 800,000 or so distinct CDR3 sequences, less than 60% of them present only once. From germline, CDR1 is DFQATT and CDR2 SNEGSKA (reference sequence). V dropped 7 bases and J dropped 2; count of bases not matched to a gene: 5. The CDR3 contains 13 residues. Sequencing input: blood. This TCR derives from a man older than 75 in good health. The chain carries TRBV20-1 and TRBJ2-1; 7 bases line up with TRBD1. CDR3 residues: CSGKQGPYNEQFF. The CDR3 DNA follows: TGCAGTGGTAAACAGGGGCCCTACAATGAGCAGTTCTTC.